The sequence of this T cell receptor beta chain was determined in a study of blood T cells in healthy people across ages. No fewer than 5.5 micrograms of total RNA were isolated from every sample. Through a sample-barcoded 5' primer and a J-beta primer mix, a second PCR was run for 7 to 11 cycles. A template-switch adaptor with 12 random nucleotides tagged each cDNA molecule. One entry per CDR3 protein results from TCRdb running MiXCR on the 5' RACE reads. The sample lists roughly 1.7 million distinct CDR3 sequences, 34% occurring once. Trimming took 5 bases from V and 8 from J; bases not matched to a gene: 14. The germline V gene has CDR1 MNHEY and CDR2 SVGAGI. CDR3 length: 16 residues.

The source of this sequence is a woman in her twenties or thirties in good health. Sample: blood. The chain uses TRBV6-5 and TRBJ2-1, with 8 nucleotides matching TRBD2. The CDR3 sequence: CASSPSAGAPRYEQFF. The DNA for the CDR3 is TGTGCCAGCAGTCCTTCAGCGGGAGCCCCACGGTATGAGCAGTTCTTC.